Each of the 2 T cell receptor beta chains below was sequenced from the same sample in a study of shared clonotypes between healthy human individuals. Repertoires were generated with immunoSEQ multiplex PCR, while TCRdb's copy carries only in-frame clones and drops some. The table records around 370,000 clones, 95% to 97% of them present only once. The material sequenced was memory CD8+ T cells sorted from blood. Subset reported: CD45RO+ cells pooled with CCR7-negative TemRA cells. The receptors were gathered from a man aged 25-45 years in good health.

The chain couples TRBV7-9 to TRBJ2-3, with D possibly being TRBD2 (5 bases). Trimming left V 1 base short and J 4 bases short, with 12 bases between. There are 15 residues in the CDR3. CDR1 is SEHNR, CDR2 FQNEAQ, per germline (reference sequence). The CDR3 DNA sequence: TGTGCCAGCAGCTTAGGGGAGCCTAGCCCAGATACGCAGTATTTT. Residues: CASSLGEPSPDTQYF.

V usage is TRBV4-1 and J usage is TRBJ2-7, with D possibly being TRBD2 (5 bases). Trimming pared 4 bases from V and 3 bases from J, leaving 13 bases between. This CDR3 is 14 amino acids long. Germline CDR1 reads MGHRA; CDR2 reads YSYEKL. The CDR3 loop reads CASSRPGINYEQYF. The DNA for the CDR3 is TGCGCCAGCAGCCGACCGGGGATAAACTACGAGCAGTACTTC.